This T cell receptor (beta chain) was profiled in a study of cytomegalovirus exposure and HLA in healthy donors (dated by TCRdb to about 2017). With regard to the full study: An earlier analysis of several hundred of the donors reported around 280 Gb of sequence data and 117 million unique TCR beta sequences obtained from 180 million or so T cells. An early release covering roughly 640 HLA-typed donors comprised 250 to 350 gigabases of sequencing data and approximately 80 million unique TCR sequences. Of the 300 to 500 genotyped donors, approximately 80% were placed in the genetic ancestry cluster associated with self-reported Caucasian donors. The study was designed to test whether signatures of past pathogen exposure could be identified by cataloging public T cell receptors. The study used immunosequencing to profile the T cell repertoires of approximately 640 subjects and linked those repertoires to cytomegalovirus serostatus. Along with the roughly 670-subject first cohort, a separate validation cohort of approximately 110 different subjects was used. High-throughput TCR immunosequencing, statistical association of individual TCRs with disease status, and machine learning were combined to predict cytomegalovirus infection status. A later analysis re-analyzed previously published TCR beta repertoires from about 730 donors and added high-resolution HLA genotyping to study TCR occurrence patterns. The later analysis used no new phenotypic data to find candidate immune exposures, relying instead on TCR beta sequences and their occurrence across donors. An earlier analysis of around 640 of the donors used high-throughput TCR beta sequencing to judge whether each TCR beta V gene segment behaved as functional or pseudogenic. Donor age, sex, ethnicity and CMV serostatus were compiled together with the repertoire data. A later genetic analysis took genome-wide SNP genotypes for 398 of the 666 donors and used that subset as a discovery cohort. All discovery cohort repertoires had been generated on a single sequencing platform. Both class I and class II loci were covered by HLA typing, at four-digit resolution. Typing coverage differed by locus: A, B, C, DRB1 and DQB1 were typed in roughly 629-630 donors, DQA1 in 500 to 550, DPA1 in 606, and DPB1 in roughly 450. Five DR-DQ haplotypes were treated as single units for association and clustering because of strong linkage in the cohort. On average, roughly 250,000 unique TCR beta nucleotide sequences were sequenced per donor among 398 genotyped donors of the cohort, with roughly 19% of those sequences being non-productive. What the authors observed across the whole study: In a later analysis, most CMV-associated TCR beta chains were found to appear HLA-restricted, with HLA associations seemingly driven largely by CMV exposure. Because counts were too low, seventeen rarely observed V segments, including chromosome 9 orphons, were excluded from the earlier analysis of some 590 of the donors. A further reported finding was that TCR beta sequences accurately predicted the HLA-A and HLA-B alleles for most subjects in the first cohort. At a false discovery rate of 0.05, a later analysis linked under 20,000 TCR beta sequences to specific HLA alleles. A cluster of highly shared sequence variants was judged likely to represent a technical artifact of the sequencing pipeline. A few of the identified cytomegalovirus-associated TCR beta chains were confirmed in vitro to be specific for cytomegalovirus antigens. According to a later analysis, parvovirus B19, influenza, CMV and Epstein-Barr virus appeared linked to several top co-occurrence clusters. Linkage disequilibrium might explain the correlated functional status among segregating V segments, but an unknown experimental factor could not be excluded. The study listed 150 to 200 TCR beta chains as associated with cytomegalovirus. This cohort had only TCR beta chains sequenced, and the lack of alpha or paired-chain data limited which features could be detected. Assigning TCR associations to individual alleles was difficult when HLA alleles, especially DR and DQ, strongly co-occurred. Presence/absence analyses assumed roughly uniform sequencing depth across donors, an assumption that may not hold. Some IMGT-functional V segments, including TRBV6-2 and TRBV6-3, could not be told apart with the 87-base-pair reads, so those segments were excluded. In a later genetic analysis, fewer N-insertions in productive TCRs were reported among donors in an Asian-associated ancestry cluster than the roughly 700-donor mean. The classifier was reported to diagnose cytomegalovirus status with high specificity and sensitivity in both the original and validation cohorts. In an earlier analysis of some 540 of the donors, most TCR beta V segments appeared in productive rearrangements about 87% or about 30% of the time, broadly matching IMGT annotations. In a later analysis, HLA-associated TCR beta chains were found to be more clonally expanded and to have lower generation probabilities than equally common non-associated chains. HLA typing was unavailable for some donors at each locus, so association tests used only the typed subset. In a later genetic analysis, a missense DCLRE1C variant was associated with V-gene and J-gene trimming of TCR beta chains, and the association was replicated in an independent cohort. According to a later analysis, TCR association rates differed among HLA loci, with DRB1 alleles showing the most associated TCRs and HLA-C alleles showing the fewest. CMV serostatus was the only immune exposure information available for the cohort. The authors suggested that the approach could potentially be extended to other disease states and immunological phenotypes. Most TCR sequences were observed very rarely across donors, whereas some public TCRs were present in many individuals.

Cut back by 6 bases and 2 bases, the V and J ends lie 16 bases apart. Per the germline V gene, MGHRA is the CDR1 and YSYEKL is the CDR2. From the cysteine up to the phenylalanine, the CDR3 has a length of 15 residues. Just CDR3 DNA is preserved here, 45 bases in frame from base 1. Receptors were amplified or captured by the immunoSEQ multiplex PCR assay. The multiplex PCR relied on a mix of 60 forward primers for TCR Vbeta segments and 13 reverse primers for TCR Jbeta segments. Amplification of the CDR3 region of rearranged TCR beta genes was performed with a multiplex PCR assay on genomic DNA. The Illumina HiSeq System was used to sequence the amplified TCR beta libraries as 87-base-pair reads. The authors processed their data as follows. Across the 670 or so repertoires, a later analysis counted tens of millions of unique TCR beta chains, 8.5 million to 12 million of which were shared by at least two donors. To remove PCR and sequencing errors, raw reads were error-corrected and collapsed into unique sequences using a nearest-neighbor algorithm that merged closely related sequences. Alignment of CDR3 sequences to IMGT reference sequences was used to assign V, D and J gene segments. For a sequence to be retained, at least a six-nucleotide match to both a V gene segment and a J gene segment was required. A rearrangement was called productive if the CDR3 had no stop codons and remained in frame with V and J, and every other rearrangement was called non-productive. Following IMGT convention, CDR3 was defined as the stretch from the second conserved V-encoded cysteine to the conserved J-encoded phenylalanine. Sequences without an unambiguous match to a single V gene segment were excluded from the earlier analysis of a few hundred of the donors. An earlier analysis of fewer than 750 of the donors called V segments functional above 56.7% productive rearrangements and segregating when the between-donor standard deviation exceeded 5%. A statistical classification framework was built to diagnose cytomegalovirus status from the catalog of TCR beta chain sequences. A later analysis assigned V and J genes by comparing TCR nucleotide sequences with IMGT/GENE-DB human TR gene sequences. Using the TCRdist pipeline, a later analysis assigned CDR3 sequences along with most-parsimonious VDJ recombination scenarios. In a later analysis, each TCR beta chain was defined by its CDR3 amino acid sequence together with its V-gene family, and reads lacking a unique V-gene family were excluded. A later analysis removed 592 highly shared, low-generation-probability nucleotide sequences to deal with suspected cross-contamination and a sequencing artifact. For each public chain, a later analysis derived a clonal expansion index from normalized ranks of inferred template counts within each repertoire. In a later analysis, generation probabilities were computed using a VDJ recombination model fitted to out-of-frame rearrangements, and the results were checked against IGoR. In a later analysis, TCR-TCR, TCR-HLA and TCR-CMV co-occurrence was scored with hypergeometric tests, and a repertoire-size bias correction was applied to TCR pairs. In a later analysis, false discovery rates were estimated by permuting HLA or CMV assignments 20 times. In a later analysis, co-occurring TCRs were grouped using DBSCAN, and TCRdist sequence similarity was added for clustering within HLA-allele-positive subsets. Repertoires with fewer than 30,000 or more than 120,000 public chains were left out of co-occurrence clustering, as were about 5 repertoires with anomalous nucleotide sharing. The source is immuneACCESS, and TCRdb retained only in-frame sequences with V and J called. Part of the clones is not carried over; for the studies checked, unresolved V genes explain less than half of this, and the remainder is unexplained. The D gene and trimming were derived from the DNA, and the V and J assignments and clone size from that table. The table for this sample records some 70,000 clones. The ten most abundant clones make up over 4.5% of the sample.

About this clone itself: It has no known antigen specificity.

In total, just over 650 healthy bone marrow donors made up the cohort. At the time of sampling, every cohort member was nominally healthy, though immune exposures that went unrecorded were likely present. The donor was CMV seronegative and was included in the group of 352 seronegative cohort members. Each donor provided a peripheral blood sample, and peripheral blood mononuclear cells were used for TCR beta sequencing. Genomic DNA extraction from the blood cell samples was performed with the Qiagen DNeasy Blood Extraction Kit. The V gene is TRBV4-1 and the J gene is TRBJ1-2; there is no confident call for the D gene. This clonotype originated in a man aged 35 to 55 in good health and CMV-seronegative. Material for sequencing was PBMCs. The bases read TGCGCCAGCAGTTCAAGGGTGGGAGGGAACTATGGCTACACCTTC. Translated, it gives CASSSRVGGNYGYTF.